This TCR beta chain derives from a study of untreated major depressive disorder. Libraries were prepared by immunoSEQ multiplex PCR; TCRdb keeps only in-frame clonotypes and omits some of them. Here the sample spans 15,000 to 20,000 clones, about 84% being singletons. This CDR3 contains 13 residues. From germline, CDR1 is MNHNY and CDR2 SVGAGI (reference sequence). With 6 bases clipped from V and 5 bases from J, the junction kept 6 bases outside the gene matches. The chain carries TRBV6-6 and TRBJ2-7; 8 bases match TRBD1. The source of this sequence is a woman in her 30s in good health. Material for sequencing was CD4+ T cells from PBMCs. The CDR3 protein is CASRSTGVHEQYF. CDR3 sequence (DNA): TGTGCCAGCAGGTCGACAGGGGTCCACGAGCAGTACTTC.